These T cell receptor beta chains were read from a single sample in a study of post-analysis software for immune sequencing data. TCRdb reanalysed the PCR reads using MiXCR and keeps one entry per CDR3 protein. The table has 650,000 to 850,000 distinct CDR3 sequences, under 70% seen once. Sequences were obtained from blood. Receptors originate from a girl aged 10 to 17 with multiple sclerosis. The CDR3 runs from the conserved cysteine through the conserved F or W. Each record gives: V gene, J gene, CDR3 protein.

v_gene: TRBV15
j_gene: TRBJ1-5
CDR3aa: CATSREEGGGLNQPQHF

v_gene: TRBV29-1
j_gene: TRBJ2-1
CDR3aa: CSVGWSGIGNEQFF

v_gene: TRBV3-1
j_gene: TRBJ2-7
CDR3aa: CASSQGRRAGDSYEQYF

v_gene: TRBV27
j_gene: TRBJ2-1
CDR3aa: CASSLEGLARDERFF

v_gene: TRBV28
j_gene: TRBJ1-2
CDR3aa: CASSLEGQGKLYGYTF

v_gene: TRBV12-3/TRBV12-4
j_gene: TRBJ2-1
CDR3aa: CASRAAAGGYEQFF

v_gene: TRBV7-2
j_gene: TRBJ2-3
CDR3aa: CASSLDSGGPDTQYF

v_gene: TRBV7-2
j_gene: TRBJ2-3
CDR3aa: CASSWSGSTDTQYF

v_gene: TRBV6-6
j_gene: .
CDR3aa: CASSYSPGLAEETQYF

v_gene: TRBV5-1
j_gene: TRBJ1-2
CDR3aa: CASSLDGAGGYGYTF

v_gene: TRBV9
j_gene: TRBJ2-7
CDR3aa: CASSVGLRGYEQYF

v_gene: TRBV2
j_gene: TRBJ2-3
CDR3aa: CASSEGTSARTDTQYF

v_gene: TRBV7-9
j_gene: TRBJ2-3
CDR3aa: CASNLDSGTDTQYF

v_gene: TRBV29-1
j_gene: TRBJ1-5
CDR3aa: CSRGGRVTYQPQHF

v_gene: TRBV5-1
j_gene: TRBJ2-7
CDR3aa: CASSLELAGPYEQYF

v_gene: TRBV4-1
j_gene: TRBJ1-2
CDR3aa: CASSQELSYGYTF

v_gene: TRBV20-1
j_gene: TRBJ2-1
CDR3aa: CSAKSGREPNEQFF

v_gene: TRBV29-1
j_gene: .
CDR3aa: CRRTAGIYEQYF

v_gene: TRBV12-3/TRBV12-4
j_gene: TRBJ1-5
CDR3aa: CASSVDRGRYQPQHF

v_gene: TRBV29-1
j_gene: TRBJ2-1
CDR3aa: CSVEGAPGTYSEQFF

v_gene: TRBV4-2
j_gene: TRBJ1-2
CDR3aa: CASSQTDRDNYGYTF

v_gene: TRBV20-1
j_gene: TRBJ1-2
CDR3aa: CSARDGQGAYGYTF